The 10 T cell receptor beta chains below were found in one sample sequenced in a study of T cells in Graves' hyperthyroidism and ophthalmopathy. There were TCR beta CDR3 regions amplified from RNA transcripts. HTBI primers were used for first-round RT-PCR of the TCR CDR3. Each CDR3 protein gets one entry after TCRdb re-called the multiplex PCR reads with MiXCR. This table holds roughly 700,000 distinct CDR3 sequences, roughly 32% found once. The sample was blood. These TCRs come from a woman between 35 and 50 years old with Graves' hyperthyroidism.

The chain is built from TRBV4-1 and TRBJ1-2; 10 bases line up with TRBD1. Germline assignment: CDR1 MGHRA and CDR2 YSYEKL. The CDR3 extends over 15 amino acids. V was clipped by 5 bases and J by 6 bases; unmatched bases: 9. The CDR3 DNA sequence: TGCGCCAGCAGCGTGCCGGGACAGGGGCCCCATGGCTACACCTTC. Translation: CASSVPGQGPHGYTF.

A word on this clonotype: The junction shows a germline mismatch at one end, possibly a read error. The gene calls are TRBV5-1 and TRBJ1-5; D is unresolved. The CDR3 is 16 residues long. CDR1 SGHRS and CDR2 YFSETQ come from the germline V gene. CDR3 sequence (DNA): TGTGCCAGCAGCTTGGCCGGCCAGTATAGCAATCAGCCCCAGCATTTT. It specifies CASSLAGQYSNQPQHF.

As to this clonotype: This may stem from a read error, because a much larger clone lies one nucleotide away. This chain links TRBV10-3 with TRBJ2-2, with 7 bases aligning to TRBD1. Trimming at V came to 10 bases and at J to 5 bases, leaving 13 bases not matched to a gene. This CDR3 comprises 15 residues. Germline V gene data show CDR1 as ENHRY and CDR2 as SYGVKD. This CDR3 reads CASSFLDRFTGELFF. The CDR3 nucleotides read TGTGCCAGCAGCTTCTTGGACAGGTTTACCGGGGAGCTGTTTTTT.

The rearrangement joins TRBV10-3 to TRBJ1-2; 8 bases line up with TRBD1. Germline V gene data show CDR1 as ENHRY and CDR2 as SYGVKD. V trimming: 7 bases; J trimming: 8 bases; junction bases outside the gene matches: 9. This CDR3 region has 13 residues. DNA for the CDR3: TGTGCCATCACCACCACAGGGGGGGGGGGCTACACCTTC. Protein sequence: CAITTTGGGGYTF.

For the CDR3, the DNA is TGTGCCAGCAAGGGGGTCTACGAGCAGTACTTC. Its translation: CASKGVYEQYF. The chain joins TRBV6-5 to TRBJ2-7, with D possibly matching TRBD1 (6 bases). V lost 7 bases, J lost 3 bases, and 7 bases lay in between. CDR3 length equals 11 residues. Per the germline V gene, CDR1 is MNHEY and CDR2 is SVGAGI.

The chain joins TRBV19 to TRBJ2-3; D is uncertain. The CDR3 runs 13 residues. Germline V CDR1 and CDR2: LNHDA, SQIVND (reference sequence). Trimming took off 3 bases at V and 3 bases at J, with 7 bases between the two ends. The CDR3 coding sequence is TGTGCCAGTAGTATGATAGGGACAGATACGCAGTATTTT. This gives the protein CASSMIGTDTQYF.

This clonotype has only a few counts. The gene calls are TRBV10-3 and TRBJ1-3; no clear D gene. Germline CDR1 ENHRY, CDR2 SYGVKD. V lost 10 bases and J lost 2, with 18 bases in between. The CDR3 is 15 amino acids. CDR3 nucleotide sequence: TGTGCCAGCAGATATGGTCAGACACCTGGAAACACCATATATTTT. Translating it yields CASRYGQTPGNTIYF.

This clonotype was counted a few times. The chain combines TRBV5-4 with TRBJ1-1; weak D call: TRBD1 (5 bases). Trimming removed 4 bases at V and 3 bases at J, with 16 bases between. CDR1 and CDR2 (germline): SGHNT, YYREEE (reference sequence). The length of the CDR3 is 15 residues. CDR3 nucleotides: TGTGCCAGCAGCGCCCCGGGACTCGGGGACACTGAAGCTTTCTTT. It translates to CASSAPGLGDTEAFF. Based on the CDR3 plus reference TRBV5-4 and TRBJ1-1, the full variable domain is ETGVTQSPTHLIKTRGQQVTLRCSSQSGHNTVSWYQQALGQGPQFIFQYYREEENGRGNFPPRFSGLQFPNYSSELNVNALELDDSALYLCASSAPGLGDTEAFFGQGTRLTVV.

In this sample, this clonotype turned up many times. This sequence joins TRBV20-1 and TRBJ1-1, with no clear D. CDR3 length: 15 residues. V was clipped by 3 bases and J by 4 bases, with 18 bases between them. In germline, CDR1 is DFQATT, CDR2 SNEGSKA (reference sequence). Here the CDR3 DNA reads TGCAGTGCTAGCGGGCTTGAGGCCCGAGGCACTGAAGCTTTCTTT. This sequence encodes CSASGLEARGTEAFF.

The V call is TRBV7-2, the J call TRBJ2-7; unclear D gene. The V gene lost 1 base and the J gene lost 0 bases, with 10 bases spanning the gap. The CDR3 totals 15 residues. Germline assignment: CDR1 SGHTA and CDR2 FQGNSA. The CDR3 is CASSLDTASSYEQYF. CDR3 bases: TGTGCCAGCAGCTTAGATACAGCCTCCTCCTACGAGCAGTACTTC.